A single T cell receptor (beta chain) is shown here with its context. The germline V gene has CDR1 MNHEY and CDR2 SMNVEV (reference sequence). V was cut by 2 bases and J by 1 base, with 8 bases left in between. CDR3 length: 14 amino acids. Following extraction, RNA underwent reverse transcription to cDNA, which served as the sequencing template. The table came from immunoSEQ multiplex PCR; TCRdb's copy has only in-frame clones and leaves some out. The data hold approximately 61,000 clones, with about 96% observed a single time. The data are from a study of CD8+ T cells in alopecia areata. This chain links TRBV27 with TRBJ1-1, with a tentative D call TRBD1 (5 bases). The TCR comes from a human donor with alopecia areata. The sequences come from CD8+ T cells sorted from blood, collected at week 0. CDR3 sequence reads: CASSLGGPNTEAFF. CDR3 sequence (DNA): TGTGCCAGCAGTTTAGGGGGACCGAACACTGAAGCTTTCTTT.